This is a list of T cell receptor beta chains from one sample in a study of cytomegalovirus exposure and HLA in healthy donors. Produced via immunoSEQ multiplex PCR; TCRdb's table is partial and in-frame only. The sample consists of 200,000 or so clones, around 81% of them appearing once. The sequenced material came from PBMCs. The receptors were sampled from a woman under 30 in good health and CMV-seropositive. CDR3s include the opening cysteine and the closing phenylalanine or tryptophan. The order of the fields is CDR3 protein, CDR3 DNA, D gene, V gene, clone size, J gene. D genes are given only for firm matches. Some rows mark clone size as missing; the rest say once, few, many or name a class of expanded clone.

CDR3: CAWRIPDRASSPLHF
DNA: TGTGCCTGGAGAATACCGGACAGGGCTAGCTCACCCCTCCACTTT
D: TRBD1
V: TRBV30
size: -
J: TRBJ1-6

CDR3: CSVVAGGADTQYF
DNA: TGCAGCGTTGTGGCGGGGGGGGCAGATACGCAGTATTTT
D: TRBD2
V: TRBV29-1
size: -
J: TRBJ2-3

CDR3: CASSLLGARNSPLHF
DNA: TGTGCCAGCAGTTTATTGGGGGCTAGGAATTCACCCCTCCACTTT
D: -
V: TRBV28
size: -
J: TRBJ1-6

CDR3: CASSEAAYEQYF
DNA: TGTGCCAGCAGTGAAGCTGCGTACGAGCAGTACTTC
D: -
V: TRBV2
size: -
J: TRBJ2-7

CDR3: CASIGGRGYTF
DNA: TGTGCCAGCATCGGAGGAAGAGGCTACACCTTC
D: -
V: TRBV2
size: -
J: TRBJ1-2

CDR3: CASSYSGLAKETQYF
DNA: TGTGCCAGCAGTTACTCGGGACTAGCGAAAGAGACCCAGTACTTC
D: TRBD2
V: TRBV2
size: once
J: TRBJ2-5

CDR3: CASSQTTGTSGYGYTF
DNA: TGCGCCAGCAGCCAGACGACCGGGACATCGGGCTATGGCTACACCTTC
D: -
V: TRBV4-1
size: -
J: TRBJ1-2

CDR3: CASSQTGTLGTDTQYF
DNA: TGCGCCAGCAGCCAGACCGGGACTTTGGGCACAGATACGCAGTATTTT
D: -
V: TRBV10-1
size: -
J: TRBJ2-3

CDR3: CASSFQNSVGGQPQHF
DNA: TGTGCCAGCAGCTTTCAAAATTCTGTAGGAGGCCAGCCCCAGCATTTT
D: -
V: TRBV7-8
size: -
J: TRBJ1-5

CDR3: CASSPRTGTQYF
DNA: TGTGCCAGCAGCCCCCGAACAGGGACCCAGTACTTC
D: -
V: TRBV6-5
size: -
J: TRBJ2-5

CDR3: CASSFKGDHNYGYTF
DNA: TGTGCCAGCAGCTTCAAGGGGGACCATAACTATGGCTACACCTTC
D: -
V: TRBV13
size: few
J: TRBJ1-2

CDR3: CASSPQNTDTQYF
DNA: TGTGCCAGCTCACCCCAGAACACAGATACGCAGTATTTT
D: -
V: TRBV18
size: -
J: TRBJ2-3

CDR3: CASKSTGVGEAFF
DNA: TGTGCCAGCAAATCCACAGGGGTGGGTGAAGCTTTCTTT
D: TRBD1
V: TRBV6-5
size: -
J: TRBJ1-1

CDR3: CASSQVGRDRTYEQYF
DNA: TGCGCCAGCAGCCAAGTAGGGCGGGACAGAACCTACGAGCAGTACTTC
D: -
V: TRBV4-1
size: -
J: TRBJ2-7

CDR3: CASNPDRESSPLHF
DNA: TGTGCCAGCAATCCGGACAGGGAATCTTCACCCCTCCACTTT
D: TRBD1
V: TRBV18
size: few
J: TRBJ1-6

CDR3: CASSRLGGGYNEQFF
DNA: TGTGCCAGCAGCCGGCTGGGCGGGGGGTACAATGAGCAGTTCTTC
D: TRBD2
V: TRBV28
size: -
J: TRBJ2-1

CDR3: CASHKSAAREKLFF
DNA: TGTGCCAGCCACAAGTCGGCAGCGAGAGAAAAACTGTTTTTT
D: -
V: TRBV7-9
size: -
J: TRBJ1-4

CDR3: CASSNLPGMDYGYTF
DNA: TGTGCCAGCAGTAACCTCCCGGGGATGGACTATGGCTACACCTTC
D: -
V: TRBV6-6
size: few
J: TRBJ1-2

CDR3: CASSVEGIAGNNEQFF
DNA: TGTGCCAGCAGTGTAGAGGGAATAGCGGGGAACAATGAGCAGTTCTTC
D: TRBD2
V: TRBV2
size: -
J: TRBJ2-1

CDR3: CATSRDPSQGGEKLFF
DNA: TGTGCCACCAGCAGAGATCCGTCCCAGGGAGGGGAAAAACTGTTTTTT
D: -
V: TRBV15
size: -
J: TRBJ1-4

CDR3: CASRILAGGPGELFF
DNA: TGCGCCAGCAGGATTCTAGCGGGGGGCCCCGGGGAGCTGTTTTTT
D: TRBD2
V: TRBV10-2
size: -
J: TRBJ2-2

CDR3: CASSGGQGNQPQHF
DNA: TGTGCCAGCAGTGGAGGACAGGGTAATCAGCCCCAGCATTTT
D: TRBD1
V: TRBV19
size: -
J: TRBJ1-5

CDR3: CASTTGGAYNSPLHF
DNA: TGTGCCAGCACTACAGGGGGAGCCTATAATTCACCCCTCCACTTT
D: TRBD1
V: TRBV28
size: -
J: TRBJ1-6

CDR3: CASSLDLGSGGYTF
DNA: TGTGCCAGCAGCTTAGACCTGGGTTCAGGAGGCTACACCTTC
D: -
V: TRBV11-1
size: -
J: TRBJ1-2